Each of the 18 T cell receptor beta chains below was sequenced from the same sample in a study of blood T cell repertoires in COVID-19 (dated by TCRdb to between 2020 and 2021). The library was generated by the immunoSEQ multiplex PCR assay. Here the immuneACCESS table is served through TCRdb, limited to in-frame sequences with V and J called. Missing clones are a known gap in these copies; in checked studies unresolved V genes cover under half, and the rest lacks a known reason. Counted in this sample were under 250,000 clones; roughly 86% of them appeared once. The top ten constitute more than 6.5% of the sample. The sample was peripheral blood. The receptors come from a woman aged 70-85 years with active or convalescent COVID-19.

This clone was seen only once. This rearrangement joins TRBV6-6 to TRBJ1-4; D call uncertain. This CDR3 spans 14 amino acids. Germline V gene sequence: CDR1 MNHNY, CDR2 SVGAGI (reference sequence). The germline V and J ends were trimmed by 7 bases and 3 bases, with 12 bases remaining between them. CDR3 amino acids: CASIDTSANEKLFF. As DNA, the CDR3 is TGTGCCAGCATTGACACCTCCGCTAATGAAAAACTGTTTTTT.

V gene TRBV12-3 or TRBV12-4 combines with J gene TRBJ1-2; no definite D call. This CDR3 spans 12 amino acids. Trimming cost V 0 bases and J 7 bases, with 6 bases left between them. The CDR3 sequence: CASSLALSGYTF. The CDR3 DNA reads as TGTGCCAGCAGTTTAGCTTTATCTGGCTACACCTTC.

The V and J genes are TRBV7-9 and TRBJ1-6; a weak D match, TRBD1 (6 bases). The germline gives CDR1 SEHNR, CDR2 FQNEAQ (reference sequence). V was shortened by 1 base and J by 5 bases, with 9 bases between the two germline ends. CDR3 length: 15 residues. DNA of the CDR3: TGTGCCAGCAGCTTAGTGGGACACCATAATTCACCCCTCCACTTT. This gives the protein CASSLVGHHNSPLHF.

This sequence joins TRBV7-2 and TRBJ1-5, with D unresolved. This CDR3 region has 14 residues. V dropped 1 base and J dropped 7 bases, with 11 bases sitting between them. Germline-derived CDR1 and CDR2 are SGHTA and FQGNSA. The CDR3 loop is CASSLDGNAQPQHF. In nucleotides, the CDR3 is TGTGCCAGCAGCTTAGACGGGAATGCGCAGCCCCAGCATTTT.

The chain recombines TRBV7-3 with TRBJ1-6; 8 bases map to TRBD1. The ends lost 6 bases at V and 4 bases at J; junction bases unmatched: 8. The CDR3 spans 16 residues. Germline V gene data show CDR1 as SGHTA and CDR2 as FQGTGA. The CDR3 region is CASREQGGSYNSPLHF. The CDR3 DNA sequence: TGTGCCAGCAGGGAACAGGGGGGATCATATAATTCACCCCTCCACTTT.

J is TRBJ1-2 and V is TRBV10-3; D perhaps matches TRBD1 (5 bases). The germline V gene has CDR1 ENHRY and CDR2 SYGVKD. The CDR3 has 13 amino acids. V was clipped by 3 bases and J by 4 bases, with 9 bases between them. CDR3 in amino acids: CAISEQAIYGYTF. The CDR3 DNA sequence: TGTGCCATCAGTGAACAGGCCATCTATGGCTACACCTTC.

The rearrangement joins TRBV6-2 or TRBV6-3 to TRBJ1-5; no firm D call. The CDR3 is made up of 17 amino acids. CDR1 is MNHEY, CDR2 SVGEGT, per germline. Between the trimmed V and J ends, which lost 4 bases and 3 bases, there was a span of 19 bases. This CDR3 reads CASSSTSPGPINQPQHF. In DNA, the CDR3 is TGTGCCAGCAGTTCTACATCACCTGGGCCGATCAATCAGCCCCAGCATTTT.

CDR3 sequence reads: CASSSPGTAAYEQYF. CDR3 nucleotides: TGTGCCAGTAGTTCTCCCGGGACAGCCGCCTACGAGCAGTACTTC. The chain couples TRBV19 to TRBJ2-7; TRBD1 agrees at 7 bases. Germline V gene lookup returns CDR1 LNHDA and CDR2 SQIVND (reference sequence). The CDR3 is 15 amino acids. V gave up 5 bases and J gave up 2 bases; unmatched junction bases: 9.

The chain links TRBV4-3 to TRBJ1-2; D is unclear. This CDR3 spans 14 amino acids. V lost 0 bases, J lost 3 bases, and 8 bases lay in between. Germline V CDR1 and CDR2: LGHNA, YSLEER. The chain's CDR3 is CASSQEAVDYGYTF. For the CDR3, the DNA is TGCGCCAGCAGCCAAGAGGCTGTGGACTATGGCTACACCTTC.

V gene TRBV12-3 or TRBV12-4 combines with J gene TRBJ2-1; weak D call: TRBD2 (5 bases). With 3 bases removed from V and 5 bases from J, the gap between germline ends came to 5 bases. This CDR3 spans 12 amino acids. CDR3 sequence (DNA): TGTGCCAGCAGTTTCGGGAACAATGAGCAGTTCTTC. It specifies CASSFGNNEQFF.

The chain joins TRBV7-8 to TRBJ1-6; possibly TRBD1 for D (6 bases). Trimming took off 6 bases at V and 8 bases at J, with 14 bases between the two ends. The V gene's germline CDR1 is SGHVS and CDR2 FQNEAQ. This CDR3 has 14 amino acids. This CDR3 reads CASSFREGDSPLHF. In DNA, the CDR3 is TGTGCCAGCAGTTTTCGAGAGGGGGATTCACCCCTCCACTTT.

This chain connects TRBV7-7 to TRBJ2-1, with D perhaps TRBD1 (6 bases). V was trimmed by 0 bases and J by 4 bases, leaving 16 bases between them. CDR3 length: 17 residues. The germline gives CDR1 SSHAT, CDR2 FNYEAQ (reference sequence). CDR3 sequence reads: CASSLAATDSWYNEQFF. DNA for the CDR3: TGTGCCAGCAGCTTAGCTGCGACGGACAGTTGGTACAATGAGCAGTTCTTC. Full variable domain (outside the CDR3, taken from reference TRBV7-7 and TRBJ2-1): GAGVSQSPRYKVTKRGQDVTLRCDPISSHATLYWYQQALGQGPEFLTYFNYEAQPDKSGLPSDRFSAERPEGSISTLTIQRTEQRDSAMYRCASSLAATDSWYNEQFFGPGTRLTVL.

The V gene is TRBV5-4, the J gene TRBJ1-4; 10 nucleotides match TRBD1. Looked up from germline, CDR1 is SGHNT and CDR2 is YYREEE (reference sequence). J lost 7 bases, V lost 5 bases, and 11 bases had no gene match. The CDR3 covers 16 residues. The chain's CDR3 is CASSIAGTGAIEKLFF. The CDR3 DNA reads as TGTGCCAGCAGTATCGCCGGGACAGGGGCTATTGAAAAACTGTTTTTT. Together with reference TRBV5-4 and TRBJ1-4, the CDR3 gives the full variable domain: ETGVTQSPTHLIKTRGQQVTLRCSSQSGHNTVSWYQQALGQGPQFIFQYYREEENGRGNFPPRFSGLQFPNYSSELNVNALELDDSALYLCASSIAGTGAIEKLFFGSGTQLSVL.

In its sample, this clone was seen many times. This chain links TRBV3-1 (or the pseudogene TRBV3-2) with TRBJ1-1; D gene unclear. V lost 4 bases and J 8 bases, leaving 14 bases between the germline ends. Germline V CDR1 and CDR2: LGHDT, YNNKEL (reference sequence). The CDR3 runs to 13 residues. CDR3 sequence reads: CASSLRSGGEAFF. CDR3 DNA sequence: TGTGCCAGCAGCCTCCGGAGTGGAGGGGAAGCTTTCTTT.

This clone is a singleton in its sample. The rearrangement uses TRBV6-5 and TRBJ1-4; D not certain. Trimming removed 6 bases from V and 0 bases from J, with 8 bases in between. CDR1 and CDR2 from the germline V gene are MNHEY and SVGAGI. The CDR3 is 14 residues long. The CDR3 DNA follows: TGTGCCAGCAGGTCAGAGGCAACTAATGAAAAACTGTTTTTT. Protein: CASRSEATNEKLFF.

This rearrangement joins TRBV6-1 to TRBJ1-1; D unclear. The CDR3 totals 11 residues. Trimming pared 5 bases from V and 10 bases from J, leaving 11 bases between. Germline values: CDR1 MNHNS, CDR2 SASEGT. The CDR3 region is CASSSATRAFF. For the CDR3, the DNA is TGTGCCAGCAGTTCCGCCACTAGAGCTTTCTTT.

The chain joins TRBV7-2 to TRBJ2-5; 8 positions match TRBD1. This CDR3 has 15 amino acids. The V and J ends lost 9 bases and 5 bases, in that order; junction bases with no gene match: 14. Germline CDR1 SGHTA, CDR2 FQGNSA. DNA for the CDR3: TGTGCCAGTCTAAAATCCGGACAGGGTGCCGAGACCCAGTACTTC. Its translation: CASLKSGQGAETQYF. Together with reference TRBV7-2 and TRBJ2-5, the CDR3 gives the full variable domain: GAGVSQSPSNKVTEKGKDVELRCDPISGHTALYWYRQSLGQGLEFLIYFQGNSAPDKSGLPSDRFSAERTGGSVSTLTIQRTQQEDSAVYLCASLKSGQGAETQYFGPGTRLLVL.

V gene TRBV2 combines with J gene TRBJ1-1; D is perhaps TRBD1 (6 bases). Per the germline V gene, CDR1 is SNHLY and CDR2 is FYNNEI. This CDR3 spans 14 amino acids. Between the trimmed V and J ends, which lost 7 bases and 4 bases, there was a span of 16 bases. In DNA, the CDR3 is TGTGCCAGCAAATTGGGACAAAGGTCCACTGAAGCTTTCTTT. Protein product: CASKLGQRSTEAFF.